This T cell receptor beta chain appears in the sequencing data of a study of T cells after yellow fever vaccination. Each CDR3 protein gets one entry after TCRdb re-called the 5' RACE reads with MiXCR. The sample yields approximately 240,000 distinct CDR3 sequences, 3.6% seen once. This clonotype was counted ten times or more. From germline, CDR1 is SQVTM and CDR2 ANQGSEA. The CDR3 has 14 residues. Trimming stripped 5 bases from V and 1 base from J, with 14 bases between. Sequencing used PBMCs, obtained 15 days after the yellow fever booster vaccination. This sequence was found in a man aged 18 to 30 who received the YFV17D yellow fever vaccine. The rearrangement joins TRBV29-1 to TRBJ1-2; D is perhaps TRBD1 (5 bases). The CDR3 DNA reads TGCAGCGTTAGTATCGGGGGAAATAACTATGGCTACACCTTC. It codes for CSVSIGGNNYGYTF.